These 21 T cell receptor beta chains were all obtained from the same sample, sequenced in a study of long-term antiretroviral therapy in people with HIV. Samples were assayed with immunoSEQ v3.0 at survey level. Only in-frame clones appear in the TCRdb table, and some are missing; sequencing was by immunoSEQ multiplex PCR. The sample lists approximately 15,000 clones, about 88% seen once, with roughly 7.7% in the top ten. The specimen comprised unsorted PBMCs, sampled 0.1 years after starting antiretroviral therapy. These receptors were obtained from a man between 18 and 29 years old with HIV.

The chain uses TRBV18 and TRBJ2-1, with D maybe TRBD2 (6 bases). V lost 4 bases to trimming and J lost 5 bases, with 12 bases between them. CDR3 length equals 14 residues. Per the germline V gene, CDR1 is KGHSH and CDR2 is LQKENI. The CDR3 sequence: CASSLGGPNNEQFF. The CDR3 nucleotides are TGTGCCAGCTCACTGGGGGGACCAAACAATGAGCAGTTCTTC.

The CDR3 region has the DNA TGTGCCAGCAGCTCCGCCGGGACTAAAGTCGAGCAGTACTTC. Translation: CASSSAGTKVEQYF. V usage is TRBV7-6 and J usage is TRBJ2-7; 7 positions agree with TRBD2. J was trimmed by 6 bases and V by 4 bases; bases with no gene match: 9. The CDR3 has 14 residues. Germline V lookup: CDR1 SGHVS, CDR2 FNYEAQ.

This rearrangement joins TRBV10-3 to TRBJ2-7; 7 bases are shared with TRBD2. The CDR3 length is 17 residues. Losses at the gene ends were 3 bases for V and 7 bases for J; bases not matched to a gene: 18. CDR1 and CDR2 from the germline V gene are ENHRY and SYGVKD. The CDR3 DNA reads TGTGCCATCAGTGACAAGGCTAGCGGACGAAATAGAAAGGAGCAGTACTTC. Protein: CAISDKASGRNRKEQYF.

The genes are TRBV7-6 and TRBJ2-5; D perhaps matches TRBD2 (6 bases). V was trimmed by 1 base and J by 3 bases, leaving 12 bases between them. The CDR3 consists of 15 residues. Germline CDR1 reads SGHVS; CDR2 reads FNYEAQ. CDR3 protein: CASSLEVGGKETQYF. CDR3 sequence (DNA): TGTGCCAGCAGCTTAGAGGTGGGAGGTAAAGAGACCCAGTACTTC.

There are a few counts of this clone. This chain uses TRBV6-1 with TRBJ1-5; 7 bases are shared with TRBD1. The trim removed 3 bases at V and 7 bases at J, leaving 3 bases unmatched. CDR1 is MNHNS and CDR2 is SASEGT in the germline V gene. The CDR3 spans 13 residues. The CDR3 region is CASSEGQRQPQHF. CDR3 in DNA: TGTGCCAGCAGTGAGGGACAGCGGCAGCCCCAGCATTTT.

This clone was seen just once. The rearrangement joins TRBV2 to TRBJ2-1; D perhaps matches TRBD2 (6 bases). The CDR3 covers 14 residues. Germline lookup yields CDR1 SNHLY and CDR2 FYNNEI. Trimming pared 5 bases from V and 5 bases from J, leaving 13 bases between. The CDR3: CASSLPASDNEQFF. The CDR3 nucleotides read TGTGCCAGCAGTCTCCCGGCTAGCGACAATGAGCAGTTCTTC.

CDR3 sequence reads: CASSHSRGFREQYF. CDR3 nucleotides: TGTGCCAGCAGCCACTCCAGGGGGTTCAGGGAGCAGTACTTC. The J gene is TRBJ2-7, the V gene TRBV14; 7 bases align to TRBD1. This CDR3 region has 14 residues. Germline V CDR1 and CDR2: SGHDN, FVKESK. The junction had 9 bases not matched to a gene; V was cut back by 3 bases and J by 7 bases.

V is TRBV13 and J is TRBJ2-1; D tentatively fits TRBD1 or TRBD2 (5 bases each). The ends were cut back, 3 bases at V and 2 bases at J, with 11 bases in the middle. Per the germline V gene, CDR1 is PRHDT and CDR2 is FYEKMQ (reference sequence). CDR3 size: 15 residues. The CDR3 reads CASSLGDRAYNEQFF. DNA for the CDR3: TGTGCCAGCAGCTTGGGGGACCGAGCCTACAATGAGCAGTTCTTC.

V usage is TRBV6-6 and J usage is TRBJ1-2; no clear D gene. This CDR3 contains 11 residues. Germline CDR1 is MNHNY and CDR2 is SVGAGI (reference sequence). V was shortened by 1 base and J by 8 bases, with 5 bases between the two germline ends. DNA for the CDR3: TGTGCCAGCAGTTACTTATCCGGCTACACCTTC. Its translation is CASSYLSGYTF.

CDR3 nucleotides: TGTGCCAGCAGTTACTCGTACGGGAGAGGCTACACCTTC. This gives the protein CASSYSYGRGYTF. The chain couples TRBV6-6 to TRBJ1-2; D gene uncertain. Germline V lookup: CDR1 MNHNY, CDR2 SVGAGI (reference sequence). Trimming cost V 0 bases and J 8 bases, with 10 bases left between them. The CDR3 sequence is 13 residues long.

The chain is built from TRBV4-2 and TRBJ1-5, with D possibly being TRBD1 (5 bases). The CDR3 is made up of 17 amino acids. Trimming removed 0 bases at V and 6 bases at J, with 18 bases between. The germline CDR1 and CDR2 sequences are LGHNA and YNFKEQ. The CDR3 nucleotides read TGTGCCAGCAGCCAAGAAGGGCAGGGAAGGTTGGGTCAGCCCCAGCATTTT. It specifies CASSQEGQGRLGQPQHF.

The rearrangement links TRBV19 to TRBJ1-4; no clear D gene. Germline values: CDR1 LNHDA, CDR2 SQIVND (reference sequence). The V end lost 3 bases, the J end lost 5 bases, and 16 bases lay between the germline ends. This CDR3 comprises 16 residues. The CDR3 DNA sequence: TGTGCCAGTAGTATTAACGTGGCGGAACTAAATGAAAAACTGTTTTTT. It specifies CASSINVAELNEKLFF.

CDR3 coding DNA: TGCGCCAGCACCGAAGGATATGAAGCTTTCTTT. It encodes CASTEGYEAFF. J is TRBJ1-1 and V is TRBV5-1; D gene uncertain. CDR1 SGHRS and CDR2 YFSETQ come from the germline V gene. V was clipped by 6 bases and J by 7 bases, with 10 bases between them. This CDR3 spans 11 amino acids. Full variable domain (outside the CDR3, taken from reference TRBV5-1 and TRBJ1-1): KAGVTQTPRYLIKTRGQQVTLSCSPISGHRSVSWYQQTPGQGLQFLFEYFSETQRNKGNFPGRFSGRQFSNSRSEMNVSTLELGDSALYLCASTEGYEAFFGQGTRLTVV.

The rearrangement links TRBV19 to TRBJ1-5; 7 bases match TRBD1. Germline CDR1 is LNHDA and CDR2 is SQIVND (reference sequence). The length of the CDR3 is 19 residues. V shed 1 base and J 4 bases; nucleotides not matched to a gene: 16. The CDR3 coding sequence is TGTGCCAGTAGTATAGGTATTCCACAGGGGAACTCACGGAATCAGCCCCAGCATTTT. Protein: CASSIGIPQGNSRNQPQHF. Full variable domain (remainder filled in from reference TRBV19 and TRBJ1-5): DGGITQSPKYLFRKEGQNVTLSCEQNLNHDAMYWYRQDPGQGLRLIYYSQIVNDFQKGDIAEGYSVSREKKESFPLTVTSAQKNPTAFYLCASSIGIPQGNSRNQPQHFGDGTRLSIL.

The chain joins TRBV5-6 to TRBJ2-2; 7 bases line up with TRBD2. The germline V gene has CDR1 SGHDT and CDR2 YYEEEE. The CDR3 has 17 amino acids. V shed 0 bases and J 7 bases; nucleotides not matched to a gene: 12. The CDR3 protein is CASSLGREMLLGGELFF. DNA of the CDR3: TGTGCCAGCAGCTTGGGGCGGGAGATGTTGCTCGGCGGGGAGCTGTTTTTT.

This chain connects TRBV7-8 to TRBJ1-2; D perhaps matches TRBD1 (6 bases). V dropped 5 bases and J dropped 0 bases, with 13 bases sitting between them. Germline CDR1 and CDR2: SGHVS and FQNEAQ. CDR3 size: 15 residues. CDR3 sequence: CASSADRNANYGYTF. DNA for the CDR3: TGTGCCAGCAGCGCCGACAGGAACGCTAACTATGGCTACACCTTC.

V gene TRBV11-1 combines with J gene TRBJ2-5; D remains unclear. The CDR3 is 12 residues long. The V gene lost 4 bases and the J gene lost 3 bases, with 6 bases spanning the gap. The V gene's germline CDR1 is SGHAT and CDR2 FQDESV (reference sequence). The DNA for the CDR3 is TGTGCCAGCAGCTACATTAAAGAGACCCAGTACTTC. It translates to CASSYIKETQYF.

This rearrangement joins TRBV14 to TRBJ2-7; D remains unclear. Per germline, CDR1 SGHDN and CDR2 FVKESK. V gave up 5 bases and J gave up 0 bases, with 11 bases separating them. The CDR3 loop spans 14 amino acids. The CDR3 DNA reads TGTGCCAGCAGCTTCGGTGGGTCCTCCTACGAGCAGTACTTC. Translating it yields CASSFGGSSYEQYF.

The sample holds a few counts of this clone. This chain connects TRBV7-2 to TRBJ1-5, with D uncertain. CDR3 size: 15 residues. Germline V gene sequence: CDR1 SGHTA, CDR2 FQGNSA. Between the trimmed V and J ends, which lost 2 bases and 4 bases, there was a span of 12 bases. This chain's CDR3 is CASSLNPGRNQPQHF. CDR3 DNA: TGTGCCAGCAGCTTAAATCCTGGCAGGAATCAGCCCCAGCATTTT.

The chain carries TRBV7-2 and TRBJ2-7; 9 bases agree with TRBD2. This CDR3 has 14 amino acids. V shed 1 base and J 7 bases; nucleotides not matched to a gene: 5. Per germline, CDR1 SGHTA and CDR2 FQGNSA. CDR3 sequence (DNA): TGTGCCAGCAGCTTAGTTGCGGGAGGGAGGGAGCAGTACTTC. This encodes CASSLVAGGREQYF. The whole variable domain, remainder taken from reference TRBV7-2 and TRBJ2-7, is GAGVSQSPSNKVTEKGKDVELRCDPISGHTALYWYRQSLGQGLEFLIYFQGNSAPDKSGLPSDRFSAERTGGSVSTLTIQRTQQEDSAVYLCASSLVAGGREQYFGPGTRLTVT.

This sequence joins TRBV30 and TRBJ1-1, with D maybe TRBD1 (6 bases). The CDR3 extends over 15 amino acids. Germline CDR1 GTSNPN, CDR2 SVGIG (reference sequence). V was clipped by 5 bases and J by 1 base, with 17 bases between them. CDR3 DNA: TGTGCCTGGCAACTTGGGGGCAGCTCGAACACTGAAGCTTTCTTT. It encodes CAWQLGGSSNTEAFF.